This T cell receptor beta chain was observed in a study of monozygotic twins with inflammatory bowel disease. Study-level results: IBD patients, compared with healthy twins, shared fewer clonotypes with others (especially with disease activity).

Comment on this clonotype: Its specificity is unknown.

Total RNA amounting to approximately 3,500 ng went into each TCR library. UMIs incorporating a 6-nucleotide sample barcode were appended by means of template switching. From the 5' RACE reads, TCRdb lists one entry per CDR3 protein and no DNA. Its table records around 190,000 distinct CDR3 sequences. The sample comprised blood. This receptor was taken from a human donor with ulcerative colitis or Crohn's disease, or a healthy co-twin of an affected twin (not recorded which).

The CDR3 is CASSAAGDTQYF. V and J are TRBV7-7 and TRBJ2-3; the D call of TRBD2 rests on TCRdb alone, since no DNA is present to check it. This CDR3 contains 12 residues. In germline, CDR1 is SSHAT, CDR2 FNYEAQ (reference sequence). Combining the CDR3 with reference TRBV7-7 and TRBJ2-3 gives the whole variable domain GAGVSQSPRYKVTKRGQDVTLRCDPISSHATLYWYQQALGQGPEFLTYFNYEAQPDKSGLPSDRFSAERPEGSISTLTIQRTEQRDSAMYRCASSAAGDTQYFGPGTRLTVL.